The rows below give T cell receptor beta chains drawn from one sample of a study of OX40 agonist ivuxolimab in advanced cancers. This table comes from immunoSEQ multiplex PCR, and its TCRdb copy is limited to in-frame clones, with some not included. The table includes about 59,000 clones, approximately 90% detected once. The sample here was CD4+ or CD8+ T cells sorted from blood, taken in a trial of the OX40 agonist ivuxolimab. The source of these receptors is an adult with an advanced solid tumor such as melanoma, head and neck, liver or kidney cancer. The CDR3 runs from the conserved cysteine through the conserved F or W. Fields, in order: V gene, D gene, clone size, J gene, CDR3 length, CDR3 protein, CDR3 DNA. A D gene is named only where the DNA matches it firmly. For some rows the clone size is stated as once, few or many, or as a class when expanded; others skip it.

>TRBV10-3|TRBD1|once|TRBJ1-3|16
CAIRTATGKGGNTIYF
TGTGCCATCAGAACCGCGACAGGGAAAGGTGGAAACACCATATATTTT
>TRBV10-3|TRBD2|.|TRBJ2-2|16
CAIIATSGSRTGELFF
TGTGCCATCATCGCGACTAGCGGGAGTAGAACCGGGGAGCTGTTTTTT
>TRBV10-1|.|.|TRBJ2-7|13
CASSESRSYEQYF
TGCGCCAGCAGTGAGTCAAGAAGCTACGAGCAGTACTTC
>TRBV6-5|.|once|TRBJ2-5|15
CASSYLRGSQETQYF
TGTGCCAGCAGTTACTTGAGGGGATCCCAAGAGACCCAGTACTTC
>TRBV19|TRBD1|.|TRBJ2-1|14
CASIGGTGYNEQFF
TGTGCCAGTATTGGGGGGACAGGGTACAATGAGCAGTTCTTC
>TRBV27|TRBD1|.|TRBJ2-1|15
CASSPGTGAYNEQFF
TGTGCCAGCAGTCCCGGGACAGGGGCCTACAATGAGCAGTTCTTC
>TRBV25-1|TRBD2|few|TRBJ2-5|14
CASSGRLAEETQYF
TGTGCCAGCAGTGGCCGACTAGCGGAAGAGACCCAGTACTTC
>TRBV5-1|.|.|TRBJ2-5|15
CASSLAGRGGETQYF
TGCGCCAGCAGCTTGGCTGGGCGAGGTGGCGAGACCCAGTACTTC
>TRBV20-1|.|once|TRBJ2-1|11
CSARDPPRQFF
TGCAGTGCTAGAGACCCGCCGAGGCAGTTCTTC
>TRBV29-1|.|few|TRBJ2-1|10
CSVVENEQFF
TGCAGCGTTGTGGAAAATGAGCAGTTCTTC
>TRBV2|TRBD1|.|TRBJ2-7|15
CASRTRQGASYEQYF
TGTGCCAGCAGGACCCGACAGGGGGCATCCTACGAGCAGTACTTC
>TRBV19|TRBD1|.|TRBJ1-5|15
CASRPGQGSNQPQHF
TGTGCCAGTAGACCGGGACAGGGTAGCAATCAGCCCCAGCATTTT
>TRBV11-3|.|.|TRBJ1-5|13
CASSPNSNQPQHF
TGTGCCAGCAGCCCCAATAGCAATCAGCCCCAGCATTTT
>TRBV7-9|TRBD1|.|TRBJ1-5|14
CASSSTGEGQPQHF
TGTGCCAGCAGCTCGACAGGGGAGGGTCAGCCCCAGCATTTT
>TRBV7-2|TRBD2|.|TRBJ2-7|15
CASSSRGLAGDEQYF
TGTGCCAGCAGCTCCCGCGGACTAGCGGGGGACGAGCAGTACTTC
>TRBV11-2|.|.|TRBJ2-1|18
CASSSQPGIAALHNEQFF
TGTGCCAGCAGCTCCCAACCTGGAATAGCGGCTCTCCACAATGAGCAGTTCTTC
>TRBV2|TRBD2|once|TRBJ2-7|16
CASSGTSGRSPYEQYF
TGTGCCAGCTCCGGGACTAGCGGGAGGTCACCCTACGAGCAGTACTTC
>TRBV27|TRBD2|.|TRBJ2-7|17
CASSLSPGLAGRNEQYF
TGTGCCAGCAGTTTATCTCCTGGACTAGCGGGAAGGAACGAGCAGTACTTC
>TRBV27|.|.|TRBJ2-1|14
CASSLTLGNDEQFF
TGTGCCAGCAGTTTAACCCTAGGAAATGATGAGCAGTTCTTC
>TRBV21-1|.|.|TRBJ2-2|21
CASSPTESTDQSFANTGELFF
TGTGCCAGCAGTCCCACCGAGTCGACAGATCAATCCTTTGCGAACACCGGGGAGCTGTTTTTT
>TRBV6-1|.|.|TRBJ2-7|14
CASGWTRGTYEQYF
TGTGCCAGCGGCTGGACAAGGGGAACCTACGAGCAGTACTTC
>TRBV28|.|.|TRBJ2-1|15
CASSVAADYYNEQFF
TGTGCCAGCAGCGTGGCGGCGGACTACTACAATGAGCAGTTCTTC
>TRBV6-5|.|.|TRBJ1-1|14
CASSFGQSNTEAFF
TGTGCCAGCAGTTTTGGACAATCGAACACTGAAGCTTTCTTT
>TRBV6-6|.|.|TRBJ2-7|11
CASSYSGEQYF
TGTGCCAGCAGTTACTCAGGCGAGCAGTACTTC
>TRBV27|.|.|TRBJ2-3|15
CASSLDAGITDTQYF
TGTGCCAGCAGTTTAGATGCGGGCATCACAGATACGCAGTATTTT
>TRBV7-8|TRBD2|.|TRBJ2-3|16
CASSLILAGTTDTQYF
TGTGCCAGCAGCTTAATTCTAGCGGGCACCACAGATACGCAGTATTTT
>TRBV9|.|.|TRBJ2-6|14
CASSVGAGANVLTF
TGTGCCAGCAGCGTAGGGGCTGGGGCCAACGTCCTGACTTTC
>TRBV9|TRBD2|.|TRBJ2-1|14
CASSQGLVIDEQFF
TGTGCCAGCAGCCAGGGACTAGTTATTGATGAGCAGTTCTTC
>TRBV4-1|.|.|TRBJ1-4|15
CASSRRQELNEKLFF
TGCGCCAGCAGCCGCCGACAGGAACTTAATGAAAAACTGTTTTTT
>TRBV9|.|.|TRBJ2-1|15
CASSVGNMAYNEQFF
TGTGCCAGCAGCGTAGGGAATATGGCCTACAATGAGCAGTTCTTC
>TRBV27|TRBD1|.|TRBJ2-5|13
CASSNRGEETQYF
TGTGCCAGCAGTAACAGGGGTGAAGAGACCCAGTACTTC
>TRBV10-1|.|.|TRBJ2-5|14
CASSLDPGQETQYF
TGCGCCAGCAGCCTCGACCCGGGTCAAGAGACCCAGTACTTC
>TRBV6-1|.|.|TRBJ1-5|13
CASSTGYDQPQHF
TGTGCCAGCAGTACAGGGTACGATCAGCCCCAGCATTTT
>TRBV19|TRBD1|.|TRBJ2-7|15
CASSITETGAYEQYF
TGTGCCAGTAGTATAACCGAGACAGGGGCCTACGAGCAGTACTTC
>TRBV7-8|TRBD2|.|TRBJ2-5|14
CASSTTSGTETQYF
TGTGCCAGCAGCACGACTAGCGGTACCGAGACCCAGTACTTC
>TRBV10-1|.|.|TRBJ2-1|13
CATSGEPYNEQFF
TGCGCCACCTCGGGGGAGCCGTACAATGAGCAGTTCTTC
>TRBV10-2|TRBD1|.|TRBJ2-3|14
CASRYGQGADTQYF
TGCGCCAGCAGATACGGACAGGGGGCAGATACGCAGTATTTT
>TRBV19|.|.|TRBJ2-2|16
CASSIEAYYITGELFF
TGTGCCAGTAGTATAGAGGCGTATTACATCACCGGGGAGCTGTTTTTT
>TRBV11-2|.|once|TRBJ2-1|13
CASSFESYNEQFF
TGTGCCAGCAGCTTCGAAAGTTATAATGAGCAGTTCTTC
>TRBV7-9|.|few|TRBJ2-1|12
CASSKPLHEQFF
TGTGCCAGCAGCAAACCTCTCCATGAGCAGTTCTTC
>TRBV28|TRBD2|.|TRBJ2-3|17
CASRPGLAGGGTDTQYF
TGTGCCAGCAGGCCGGGACTAGCGGGAGGGGGCACAGATACGCAGTATTTT
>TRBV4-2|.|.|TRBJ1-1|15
CASSQAEGMNTEAFF
TGTGCCAGCAGCCAAGCGGAGGGAATGAACACTGAAGCTTTCTTT
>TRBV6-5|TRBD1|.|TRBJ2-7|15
CASSPHRGSSYEQYF
TGTGCCAGCAGTCCGCACAGGGGGAGCTCCTACGAGCAGTACTTC
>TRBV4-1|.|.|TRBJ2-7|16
CASSQDLGLTPNEQYF
TGCGCCAGCAGCCAAGATTTGGGACTCACTCCCAACGAGCAGTACTTC
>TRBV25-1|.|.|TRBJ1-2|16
CASSGPSTAAMFGYTF
TGTGCCAGCAGTGGCCCCTCGACAGCTGCTATGTTCGGCTACACCTTC
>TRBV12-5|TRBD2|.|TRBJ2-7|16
CASGPGSAGVPYEQYF
TGTGCTAGTGGCCCAGGTAGTGCGGGAGTCCCCTACGAGCAGTACTTC
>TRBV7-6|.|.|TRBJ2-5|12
CASSLGGRGQYF
TGTGCCAGCAGCTTAGGTGGGCGGGGCCAGTACTTC
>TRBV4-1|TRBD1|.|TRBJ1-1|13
CASRYQGATEAFF
TGCGCCAGCAGGTACCAGGGGGCCACTGAAGCTTTCTTT
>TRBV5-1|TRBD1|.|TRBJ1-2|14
CASSLETGVFGYTF
TGCGCCAGCAGCCTCGAGACAGGGGTCTTTGGCTACACCTTC